This T cell receptor beta chain was sequenced in a study of blood T cells in healthy people across ages. Across the study: Per every two T cells, about one barcoded beta molecule was captured by template switching.

Healthy Caucasian individuals from Russia aged about 6 to 90 served as donors. The authors ran a second PCR of 7 to 11 cycles using a sample-barcoded 5' primer and a J-beta primer mix. With 12 random nucleotides, a template-switch adaptor tagged each individual cDNA molecule. TCRdb used MiXCR to reprocess the 5' RACE reads, holding one entry per CDR3 protein. Among about a million distinct CDR3 sequences listed, about 48% were seen once. Trimming took 0 bases from V and 3 from J; bases not matched to a gene: 11. From germline, CDR1 is DFQATT and CDR2 SNEGSKA (reference sequence). This CDR3 spans 16 amino acids.

Sequenced sample: blood. The TCR was taken from a man under 40 in good health. This rearrangement joins TRBV20-1 to TRBJ2-7; TRBD1 agrees at 7 bases. CDR3 nucleotide sequence: TGCAGTGCTAGAGACAGGGGGTTAGTTTTGGACTACGAGCAGTACTTC. Translation gives CSARDRGLVLDYEQYF.